Ten or more counts support the clone carrying this TCR beta chain. What it recognizes is unknown. These data belong to a study of early T cells in non-severe SARS-CoV-2 infection. The library protocol tagged individual cDNA molecules with unique molecular identifiers. MiXCR, run by TCRdb on the 5' RACE reads, gives a single entry per CDR3 protein. The sample consists of more than 75,000 distinct CDR3 sequences, 11% to 15% of them appearing once. From germline, CDR1 is DFQATT and CDR2 SNEGSKA (reference sequence). The CDR3 is 12 residues long. Trimming pared 6 bases from V and 3 bases from J, leaving 12 bases between. Notes on the study in general: VDJdb matches were skewed toward anti-spike CD8 T cell responses.

The specimen was whole blood. The source of this sequence is an adult who was a healthcare worker with PCR-confirmed SARS-CoV-2 infection or an uninfected control (not recorded which). This sequence joins TRBV20-1 and TRBJ2-7; no definite D call. The CDR3 DNA sequence: TGCAGTGCCGAAGAAGCAGGCTACGAGCAGTACTTC. This encodes CSAEEAGYEQYF.